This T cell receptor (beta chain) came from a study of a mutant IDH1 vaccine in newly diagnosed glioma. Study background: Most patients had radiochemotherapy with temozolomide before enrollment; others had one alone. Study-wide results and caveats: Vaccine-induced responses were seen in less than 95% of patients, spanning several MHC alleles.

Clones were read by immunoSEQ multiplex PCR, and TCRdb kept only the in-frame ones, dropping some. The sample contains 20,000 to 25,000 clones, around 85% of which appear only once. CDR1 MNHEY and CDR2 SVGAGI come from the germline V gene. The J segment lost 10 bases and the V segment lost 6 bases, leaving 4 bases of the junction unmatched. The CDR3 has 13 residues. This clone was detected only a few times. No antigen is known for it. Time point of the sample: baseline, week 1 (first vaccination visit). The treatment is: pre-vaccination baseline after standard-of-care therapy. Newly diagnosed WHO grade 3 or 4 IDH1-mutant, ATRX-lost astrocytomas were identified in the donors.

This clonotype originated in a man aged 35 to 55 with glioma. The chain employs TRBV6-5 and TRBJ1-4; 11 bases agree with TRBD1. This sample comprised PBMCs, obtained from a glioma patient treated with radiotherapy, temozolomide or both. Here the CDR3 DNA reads TGTGCCAGCAGGGACAGGGGGCTCGGAAAACTGTTTTTT. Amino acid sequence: CASRDRGLGKLFF.